Listed here is a single T cell receptor (beta chain). Clones were read by immunoSEQ multiplex PCR, and TCRdb kept only the in-frame ones, dropping some. The sample carries approximately 58,000 clones, about four fifths recorded once. This entry comes from a study of PD-L1 blockade in urothelial cancer. CDR3 size: 13 residues. Germline-derived CDR1 and CDR2 are SNHLY and FYNNEI. V was pared by 1 base and J by 7 bases, with 8 bases between. This receptor was taken from a man between 70 and 80 years old with urothelial cancer. The specimen comprised PBMCs, sampled around atezolizumab (anti-PD-L1) treatment. V and J are TRBV2 and TRBJ2-4, with D tentatively TRBD1 (5 bases). For the CDR3, the DNA is TGTGCCAGCAGTGAAGGGGGCCGGAACATTCAGTACTTC. Translated, it gives CASSEGGRNIQYF.